This TCR beta chain was sequenced in a study of T-cell memory formation after mild COVID-19. Libraries for TCRalpha and TCRbeta carried sample barcodes and unique molecular identifiers via 5'RACE. TCRdb fed the 5' RACE reads into MiXCR, producing one record per CDR3 protein. The table has 400,000 to 500,000 distinct CDR3 sequences, about 19% seen once. This clonotype was observed a few times. Its antigen is currently unknown. Study conclusions and caveats: Most CD4+ clones that shrank were in CM and EM, while CD8+ ones turned up in EMRA.

With 4 bases clipped from V and 1 base from J, the junction kept 4 bases outside the gene matches. Germline CDR1 SNHLY, CDR2 FYNNEI. CDR3 size: 15 residues. The sample comprised PBMCs or a T cell subset sorted from them (not recorded which). The sequence came from an adult woman who had mild COVID-19 (a few samples of this study predate the infection). Cell type and time point are not known. The chain joins TRBV2 to TRBJ2-3; 8 nucleotides match TRBD2. The CDR3 nucleotides are TGTGCCAGCAGTGTCGGGCGGGGGGGCACAGATACGCAGTATTTT. Its translation is CASSVGRGGTDTQYF.